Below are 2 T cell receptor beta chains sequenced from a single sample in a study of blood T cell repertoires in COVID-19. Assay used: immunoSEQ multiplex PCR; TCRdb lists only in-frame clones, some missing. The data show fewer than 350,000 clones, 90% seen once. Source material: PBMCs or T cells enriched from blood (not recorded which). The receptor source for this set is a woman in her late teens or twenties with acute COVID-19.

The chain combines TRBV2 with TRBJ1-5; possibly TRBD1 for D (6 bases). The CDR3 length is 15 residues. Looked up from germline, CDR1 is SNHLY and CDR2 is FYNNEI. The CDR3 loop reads CPRRRGGAGNQPQHF. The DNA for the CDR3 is TGTCCCCGCCGACGGGGGGGGGCAGGCAATCAGCCCCAGCATTTT.

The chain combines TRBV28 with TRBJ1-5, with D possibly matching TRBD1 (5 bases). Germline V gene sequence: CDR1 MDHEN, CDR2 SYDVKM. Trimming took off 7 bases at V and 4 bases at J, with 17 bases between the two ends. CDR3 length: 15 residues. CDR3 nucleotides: TGTGCCAGCAAGTCCCCGACAGCATCAAATCAGCCCCAGCATTTT. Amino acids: CASKSPTASNQPQHF.